The sequence of this TCR beta chain was determined in a study of T-cell reconstitution after alpha-beta-depleted transplantation in children. There are many counts of this clonotype. Its antigen is still unknown. Library preparation (for TCRbeta) was performed with unique molecular identifiers. Each CDR3 protein gets one entry after TCRdb re-called the PCR reads with MiXCR. The sample includes 100,000 to 120,000 distinct CDR3 sequences, about 6.5% seen only once; the top ten take roughly 25%. This CDR3 spans 14 amino acids. With 5 bases clipped from V and 7 bases from J, the junction kept 3 bases outside the gene matches. Germline-derived CDR1 and CDR2 are KGHDR and SFDVKD. Study findings and constraints: Several hundred expanded graft clones reportedly supplied alpha-beta T cells about two months after transplant. Newly made T cells mostly supplied T-cell counts and diversity one year after transplant.

The chain recombines TRBV24-1 with TRBJ2-2; 10 positions agree with TRBD1. Sequenced here: PBMCs, mostly from graft donor cells, sampled 360 days after TCRalphabeta/CD19-depleted stem cell transplant. This clonotype was obtained from a male patient aged 2-10 years who had a stem cell transplant for acute lymphoblastic leukemia, so the T cells may come from the graft donor. CDR3 amino acids: CATSGQGADGELFF. In DNA form, the CDR3 reads TGTGCCACCAGTGGACAGGGGGCCGACGGGGAGCTGTTTTTT.